Each of the 10 T cell receptor beta chains below was sequenced from the same sample in a study of tumor-infiltrating lymphocytes in localized non-small cell lung cancer. Libraries were prepared by immunoSEQ multiplex PCR; TCRdb keeps only in-frame clonotypes and omits some of them. The sample includes some 14,000 clones, around 74% of them seen just once. Sequenced input: uninvolved lung tissue not adjacent to the tumor. All receptors come from a human donor with non-small cell lung cancer.

The chain joins TRBV5-1 to TRBJ1-1, with 7 bases fitting TRBD1. This CDR3 contains 13 residues. The V and J ends lost 2 bases and 7 bases, in that order; junction bases with no gene match: 5. CDR1 is SGHRS and CDR2 is YFSETQ in the germline V gene. The CDR3 is CASSFNRDSEAFF. The CDR3 DNA follows: TGCGCCAGCAGCTTTAACCGGGACAGTGAAGCTTTCTTT.

The chain has TRBV4-1 and TRBJ2-5; either TRBD1 or TRBD2 may supply D (6 bases each). CDR1 and CDR2 (germline): MGHRA, YSYEKL. The V end lost 5 bases, the J end lost 2 bases, and 18 bases lay between the germline ends. This CDR3 has 16 amino acids. CDR3 amino acids: CASSSEGGPDQETQYF. The CDR3 nucleotides are TGCGCCAGCAGCTCCGAGGGGGGCCCGGATCAAGAGACCCAGTACTTC.

The rearrangement links TRBV6-6 to TRBJ2-7; 12 bases align to TRBD1. Trimming at V came to 6 bases and at J to 6 bases, leaving 6 bases not matched to a gene. Germline V CDR1 and CDR2: MNHNY, SVGAGI (reference sequence). The CDR3 has 14 amino acids. CDR3 coding DNA: TGTGCCAGCAGAGGGGGACAGGGGGCAGCCGAGCAGTACTTC. Translated: CASRGGQGAAEQYF.

The chain employs TRBV29-1 and TRBJ2-7, with a possible D match to TRBD1 (6 bases). This CDR3 comprises 13 residues. Trimming took off 6 bases at V and 2 bases at J, with 14 bases between the two ends. Per the germline V gene, CDR1 is SQVTM and CDR2 is ANQGSEA. This CDR3 is CSVADSVTYEQYF. The CDR3 region has the DNA TGCAGCGTGGCGGACAGCGTAACCTACGAGCAGTACTTC.

This clone was seen only a few times. The chain uses TRBV7-2 and TRBJ2-7; D may be TRBD2 (6 bases). Germline CDR1 is SGHTA and CDR2 is FQGNSA. The CDR3 runs to 15 residues. V was cut by 1 base and J by 0 bases, with 10 bases left in between. The CDR3 nucleotides are TGTGCCAGCAGCTTAGGGCGGGGCCTCTCCTACGAGCAGTACTTC. Protein product: CASSLGRGLSYEQYF.

This clone was recorded a few times. V gene TRBV5-6 combines with J gene TRBJ2-7; TRBD1 aligns across 8 bases. The germline V gene encodes CDR1 SGHDT and CDR2 YYEEEE. This CDR3 has 13 residues. J lost 7 bases, V lost 6 bases, and 9 bases had no gene match. The CDR3 protein is CASIPTGAHEQYF. The CDR3 nucleotides are TGTGCCAGCATCCCGACAGGGGCTCATGAGCAGTACTTC.

The chain is built from TRBV10-1 and TRBJ2-3, with TRBD1 as a possible D gene (6 bases). V was cut by 6 bases and J by 2 bases, with 9 bases left in between. CDR1 is WNHNN and CDR2 is SYGVQD in the germline V gene (reference sequence). The CDR3 runs 13 residues. The CDR3 coding sequence is TGCGCCAGCAGAGGACAGCCCACAGATACGCAGTATTTT. This codes for CASRGQPTDTQYF.

The V and J genes are TRBV4-1 and TRBJ2-7; no firm D call. V shed 5 bases and J shed 0 bases, with 8 bases lying between them. The germline CDR1 and CDR2 sequences are MGHRA and YSYEKL. This CDR3 region has 13 residues. The CDR3, as DNA: TGCGCCAGCAGCGAGTCCAGCTCCTACGAGCAGTACTTC. Protein: CASSESSSYEQYF.

The gene calls are TRBV30 and TRBJ2-1; possibly TRBD1 or TRBD2 for D (5 bases each). This CDR3 contains 14 residues. Between the trimmed V and J ends, which lost 4 bases and 5 bases, there was a span of 15 bases. Germline CDR1 reads GTSNPN; CDR2 reads SVGIG (reference sequence). The CDR3, as DNA: TGTGCCTGGACTACGGGACGGAAAAACAATGAGCAGTTCTTC. It is translated as CAWTTGRKNNEQFF. Full variable domain (rest looked up from reference TRBV30 and TRBJ2-1): SQTIHQWPATLVQPVGSPLSLECTVEGTSNPNLYWYRQAAGRGLQLLFYSVGIGQISSEVPQNLSASRPQDRQFILSSKKLLLSDSGFYLCAWTTGRKNNEQFFGPGTRLTVL.

The chain combines TRBV11-2 with TRBJ2-7, with 10 nucleotides matching TRBD1. J gave up 6 bases and V 1 base, and 9 bases lay outside the gene matches. The CDR3 is 16 amino acids. The germline V gene encodes CDR1 SGHAT and CDR2 FQNNGV. For the CDR3, the DNA is TGTGCCAGCAGCTTAGGGACCCGGGACAGGGGAGGCGAGCAGTACTTC. This codes for CASSLGTRDRGGEQYF. The full variable domain, in which reference TRBV11-2 and TRBJ2-7 provide the parts outside the CDR3, is EAGVAQSPRYKIIEKRQSVAFWCNPISGHATLYWYQQILGQGPKLLIQFQNNGVVDDSQLPKDRFSAERLKGVDSTLKIQPAKLEDSAVYLCASSLGTRDRGGEQYFGPGTRLTVT.